This T cell receptor beta chain was found in a study of T-cell memory formation after mild COVID-19. General study points: Balance between CD4 and CD8 was seen in clones contracting day 15 to 85, and a CD4+ lean was seen in later expanders.

TCRdb reprocessed the 5' RACE reads via MiXCR and lists one record per CDR3 protein. The table lists roughly 480,000 distinct CDR3 sequences, about 23% of them singletons. Turning to this clonotype: Its matching antigen is unknown.

The CDR3 sequence is 16 residues long. Germline CDR1 is KGHDR and CDR2 is SFDVKD. Trimming pared 3 bases from V and 2 bases from J, leaving 13 bases between. The V and J genes are TRBV24-1 and TRBJ2-1; the D gene could be TRBD1 or TRBD2 (5 bases each). Source material: PBMCs or a T cell subset sorted from them (not recorded which). The sequence was obtained from an adult woman who had mild COVID-19 (a few samples of this study predate the infection). Cell type and time point are not known. The CDR3 DNA sequence: TGTGCCACCAGTGATCCCGGGACCGATGCCTACAATGAGCAGTTCTTC. It specifies CATSDPGTDAYNEQFF.